This T cell receptor (beta chain) was documented in a study of cytomegalovirus exposure and HLA in healthy donors. Study results and limitations: In the analysis, some V segments, TRBV6-2 and TRBV6-3 included, were excluded as indistinguishable. Presence/absence results assume similar sequencing depth per donor, which may not hold. HLA allele associations emerged for about 18,000 TCR beta sequences in a later analysis, at 0.05 false discovery rate.

This clone showed up just a few times. Its cognate antigen is unknown. This CDR3 is built from 15 residues. Germline CDR1 is WSHSY and CDR2 is SAAADI. Trimming left V 0 bases short and J 7 bases short, with 13 bases between. Primers for the PCR totalled 60 Vbeta and 13 Jbeta. TCRdb keeps only in-frame clones here, not all; method: immunoSEQ multiplex PCR. This table holds fewer than 150,000 clones, about 78% found once. The source of this sequence is a man aged 50 or older in good health and CMV-seronegative. V is TRBV10-2 and J is TRBJ2-1, with D possibly TRBD2 on 6 matching bases. The material sequenced was PBMCs. The CDR3 DNA follows: TGCGCCAGCAGTGAGTCGCGGGGTTACGGAAATGAGCAGTTCTTC. Residues: CASSESRGYGNEQFF.